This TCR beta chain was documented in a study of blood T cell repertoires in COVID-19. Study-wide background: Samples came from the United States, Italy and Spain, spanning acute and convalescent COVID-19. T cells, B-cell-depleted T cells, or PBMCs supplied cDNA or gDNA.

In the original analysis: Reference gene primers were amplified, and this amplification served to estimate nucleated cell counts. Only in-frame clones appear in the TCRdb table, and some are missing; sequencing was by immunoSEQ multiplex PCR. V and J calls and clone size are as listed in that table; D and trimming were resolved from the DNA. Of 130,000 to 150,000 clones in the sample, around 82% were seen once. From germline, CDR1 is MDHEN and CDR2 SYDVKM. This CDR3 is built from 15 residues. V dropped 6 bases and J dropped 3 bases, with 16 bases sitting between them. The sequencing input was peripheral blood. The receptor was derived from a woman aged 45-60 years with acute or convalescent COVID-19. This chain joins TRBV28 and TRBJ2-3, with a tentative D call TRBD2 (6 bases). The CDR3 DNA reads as TGTGCCAGCAGAGTCCTAGCGAAAGGGACAGATACGCAGTATTTT. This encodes CASRVLAKGTDTQYF.